The TCR beta chain under discussion was sequenced for a study of cytomegalovirus exposure and HLA in healthy donors. The CDR3 sequence is 13 residues long. Germline values: CDR1 SEHNR, CDR2 FQNEAQ (reference sequence). The primer mix had 60 Vbeta and 13 Jbeta primers. Only in-frame clones appear in the TCRdb table, and some are missing; sequencing was by immunoSEQ multiplex PCR. The table shows about 130,000 clones, with about 70% occurring only once. This TCR derives from a middle-aged woman in good health and CMV-seronegative. The sample taken for sequencing was PBMCs. The V and J genes are TRBV7-9 and TRBJ2-3, with a weak D call TRBD2 (6 bases). The CDR3 DNA reads as TGTGGAGGAGGGCTTTTGAGCACAGATACGCAGTATTTT. This encodes CGGGLLSTDTQYF.